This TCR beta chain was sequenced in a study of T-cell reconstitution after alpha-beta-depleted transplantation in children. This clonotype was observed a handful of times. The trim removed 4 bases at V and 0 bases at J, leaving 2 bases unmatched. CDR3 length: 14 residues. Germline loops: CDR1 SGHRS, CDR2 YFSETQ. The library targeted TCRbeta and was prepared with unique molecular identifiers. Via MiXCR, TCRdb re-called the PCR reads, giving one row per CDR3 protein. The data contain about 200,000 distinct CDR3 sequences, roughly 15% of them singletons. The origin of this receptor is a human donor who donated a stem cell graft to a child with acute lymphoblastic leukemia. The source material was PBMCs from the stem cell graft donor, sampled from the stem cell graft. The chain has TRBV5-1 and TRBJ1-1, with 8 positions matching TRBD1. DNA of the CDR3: TGCGCCAGCAGCACGGGACAGGTGAACACTGAAGCTTTCTTT. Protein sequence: CASSTGQVNTEAFF.